This T cell receptor beta chain was retrieved from a study of spatial heterogeneity in lung cancer. Study findings and constraints: It was found that expanded intratumoral alpha and beta TCR counts tracked tumor mutation counts. Alpha chain coverage of tumor T cells was estimated at approximately 6.8%, and beta chain coverage at around 14%.

TCRdb passed the 5' RACE reads through MiXCR, listing each CDR3 protein once. Found here are several thousand distinct CDR3 sequences, 9.5% to 12% of them singletons; the top ten hold over 9.5%. With regard to this clonotype: Antigen specificity is unknown.

The V gene's germline CDR1 is MGHRA and CDR2 YSYEKL. V was pared by 3 bases and J by 4 bases, with 7 bases of the junction left unmatched. The CDR3 consists of 17 residues. Time point noted: sample taken at primary tumor resection. From tumor, nontumor lung or frozen PBMC, whole RNA was taken unsorted for sequencing. This clonotype originated in a female donor with early-stage non-small cell lung cancer. The chain employs TRBV4-1 and TRBJ2-1; 12 nucleotides line up with TRBD2. The starting material was lung tumor tissue, obtained at surgery. The CDR3 nucleotides read TGCGCCAGCAGCCACCCCGGACTAGCGGGGCCGTACAATGAGCAGTTCTTC. It translates to CASSHPGLAGPYNEQFF.